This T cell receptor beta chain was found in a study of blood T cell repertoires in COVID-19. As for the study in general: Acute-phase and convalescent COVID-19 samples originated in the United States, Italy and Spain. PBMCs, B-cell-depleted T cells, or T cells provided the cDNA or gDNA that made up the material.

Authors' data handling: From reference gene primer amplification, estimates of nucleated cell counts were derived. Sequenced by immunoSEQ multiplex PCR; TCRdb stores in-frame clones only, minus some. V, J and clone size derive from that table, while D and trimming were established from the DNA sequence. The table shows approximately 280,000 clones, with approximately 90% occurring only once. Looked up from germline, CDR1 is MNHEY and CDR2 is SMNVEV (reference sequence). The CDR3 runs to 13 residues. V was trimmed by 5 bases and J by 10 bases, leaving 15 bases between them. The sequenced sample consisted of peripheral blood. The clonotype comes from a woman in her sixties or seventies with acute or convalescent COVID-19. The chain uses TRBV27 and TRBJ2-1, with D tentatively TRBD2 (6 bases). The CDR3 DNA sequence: TGTGCCAGCAGTAGCAATCCTCTAGCGGAGCAGTTCTTC. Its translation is CASSSNPLAEQFF.